This T cell receptor (beta chain) was retrieved from a study of T cells in pancreatic ductal adenocarcinoma. Study findings and constraints: Compared with tumor, blood showed more total productive templates and roughly 8-fold more clonotypes. Comparisons of tumor and blood clonality may show falsely lower tumor diversity.

Clones were sequenced by immunoSEQ multiplex PCR, and TCRdb holds only the in-frame ones, with some missing. The data hold around 9,000 clones, with about 61% observed a single time. Comment on this clone: Antigen unknown.

Surgery without prior neoadjuvant therapy was the treatment of the selected pancreatic ductal adenocarcinoma patients. The material sequenced was pancreatic tumor tissue. The receptor was isolated from a human donor with pancreatic ductal adenocarcinoma.

This CDR3 is CASTGQTEAFF. CDR3 bases: TGTGCCAGCACGGGGCAGACTGAAGCTTTCTTT. This chain joins TRBV6-6 and TRBJ1-1, with a possible D match to TRBD1 (5 bases). V was clipped by 7 bases and J by 5 bases, with 8 bases between them. CDR3 length: 11 residues. Germline CDR1 MNHNY, CDR2 SVGAGI (reference sequence).